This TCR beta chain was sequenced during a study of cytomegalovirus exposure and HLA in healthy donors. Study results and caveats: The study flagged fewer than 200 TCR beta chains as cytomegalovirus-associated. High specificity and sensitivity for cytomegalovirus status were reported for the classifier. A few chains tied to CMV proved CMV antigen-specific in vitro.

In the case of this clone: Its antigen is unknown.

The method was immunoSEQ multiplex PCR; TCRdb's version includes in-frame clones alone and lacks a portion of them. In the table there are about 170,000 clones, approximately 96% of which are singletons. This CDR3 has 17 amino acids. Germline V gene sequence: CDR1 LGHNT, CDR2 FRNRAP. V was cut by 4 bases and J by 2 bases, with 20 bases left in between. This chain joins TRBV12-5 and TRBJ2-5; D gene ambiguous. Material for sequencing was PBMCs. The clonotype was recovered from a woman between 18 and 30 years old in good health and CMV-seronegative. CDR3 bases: TGTGCTAGTGGTTCAACCTCCCAGGATCTCCTGCAAGAGACCCAGTACTTC. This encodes CASGSTSQDLLQETQYF.